This TCR beta chain is from a study of blood T cells in healthy people across ages. General study findings and limits: CMV status of donors was unknown, possibly confounding expanded clonotype changes.

On this clonotype: Its antigen is unidentified.

A second 7 to 11 cycle PCR used barcoded and J-beta primers. MiXCR was run by TCRdb on the 5' RACE reads, yielding one entry per CDR3 protein. The table lists approximately 790,000 distinct CDR3 sequences, about 62% of them singletons, with 25% to 35% in the top ten. The CDR3 runs to 16 residues. Germline V CDR1 and CDR2: LGHNA, YSLEER. After removal of 5 bases from V and 7 bases from J, the junction contained 11 bases not matched to a gene. Healthy Caucasian individuals from Russia aged about 6 to 90 were enrolled as donors. The rearrangement uses TRBV4-3 and TRBJ2-7; TRBD2 matches at 13 bases. The source material was blood. This receptor was taken from a man aged 25 to 45 in good health. The CDR3 is CASSMRLAGGYNEQYF. In DNA, the CDR3 is TGCGCCAGCAGCATGAGACTAGCGGGGGGCTACAATGAGCAGTACTTC.